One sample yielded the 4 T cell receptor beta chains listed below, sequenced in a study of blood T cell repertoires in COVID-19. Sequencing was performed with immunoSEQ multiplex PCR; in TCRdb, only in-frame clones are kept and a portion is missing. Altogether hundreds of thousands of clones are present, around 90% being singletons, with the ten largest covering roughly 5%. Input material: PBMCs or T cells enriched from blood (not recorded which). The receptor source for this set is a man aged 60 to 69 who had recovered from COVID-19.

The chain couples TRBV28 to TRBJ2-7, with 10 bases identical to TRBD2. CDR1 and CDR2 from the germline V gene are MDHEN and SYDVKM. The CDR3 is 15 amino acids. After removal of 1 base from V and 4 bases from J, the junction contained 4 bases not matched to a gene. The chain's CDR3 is CASSLSSGRAYEQYF. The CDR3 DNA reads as TGTGCCAGCAGTTTATCCAGCGGGAGGGCTTACGAGCAGTACTTC.

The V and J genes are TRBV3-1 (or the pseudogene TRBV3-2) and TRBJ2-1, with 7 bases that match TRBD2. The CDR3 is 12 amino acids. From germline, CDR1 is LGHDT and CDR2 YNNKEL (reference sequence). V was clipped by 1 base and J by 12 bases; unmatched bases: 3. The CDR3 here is CASSQGGSGQFF. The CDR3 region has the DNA TGTGCCAGCAGCCAAGGCGGGAGCGGGCAGTTCTTC.

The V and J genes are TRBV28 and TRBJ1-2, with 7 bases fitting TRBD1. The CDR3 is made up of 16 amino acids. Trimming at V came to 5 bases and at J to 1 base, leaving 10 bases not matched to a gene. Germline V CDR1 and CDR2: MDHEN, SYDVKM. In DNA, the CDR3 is TGTGCCAGCAGTCCGCCTCGGCGACAGGGTAACTATGGCTACACCTTC. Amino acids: CASSPPRRQGNYGYTF.

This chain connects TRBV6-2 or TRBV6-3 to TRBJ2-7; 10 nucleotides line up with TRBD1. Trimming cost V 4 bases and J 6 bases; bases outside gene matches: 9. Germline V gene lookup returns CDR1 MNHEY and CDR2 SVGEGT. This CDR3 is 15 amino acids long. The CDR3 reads CASSWRQGAAGEQYF. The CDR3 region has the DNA TGTGCCAGCAGTTGGAGACAGGGGGCAGCGGGCGAGCAGTACTTC.